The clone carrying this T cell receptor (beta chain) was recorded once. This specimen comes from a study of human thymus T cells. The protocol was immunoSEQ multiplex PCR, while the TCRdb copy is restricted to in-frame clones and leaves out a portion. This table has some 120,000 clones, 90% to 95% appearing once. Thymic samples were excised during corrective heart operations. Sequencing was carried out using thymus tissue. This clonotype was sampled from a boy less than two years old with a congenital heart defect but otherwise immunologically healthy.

In nucleotides, the CDR3 is TGTGCCTGGAGTCGCCCTACAGTTATTTACACTGAAGCTTTCTTT. Encoded protein: CAWSRPTVIYTEAFF. The V and J genes are TRBV30 and TRBJ1-1; D is undetermined. The V gene's germline CDR1 is GTSNPN and CDR2 SVGIG (reference sequence). The CDR3 contains 15 residues. V gave up 2 bases and J gave up 3 bases, with 16 bases separating them.